The 31 T cell receptor beta chains presented below share a single source sample, sequenced in a study of metastatic and nonmetastatic thyroid tumors. Patients were all untreated before their thyroid surgery. TCRdb re-analyzed the PCR reads using MiXCR. The data show about 28,000 clones, with about 25% seen just once and about 2.4% held by the top ten. The source material was blood. All receptors derive from a female donor with papillary thyroid cancer or a benign thyroid nodule (not recorded which). Some clones in this sample may be carry-over from other donors' samples.

At least ten counts were recorded for this clone. The rearrangement joins TRBV28 to TRBJ1-6; no firm D call. With 6 bases removed from V and 7 bases from J, the gap between germline ends came to 10 bases. Germline V gene lookup returns CDR1 MDHEN and CDR2 SYDVKM. The CDR3 is made up of 13 amino acids. CDR3 protein: CASRNGLNSPLHF. Written as DNA, the CDR3 is TGTGCCAGCAGGAATGGCCTCAATTCACCCCTCCACTTT.

This clone has just a few counts. This chain links TRBV12-3 or TRBV12-4 with TRBJ2-2; D remains ambiguous. V lost 4 bases and J lost 5, with 17 bases in between. The CDR3 consists of 16 residues. The CDR3, as DNA: TGTGCCAGCAGTTCCGGCGTCGTCGTAAATACCGGGGAGCTGTTTTTT. Translating it yields CASSSGVVVNTGELFF.

This clone has just one count. The chain has TRBV27 and TRBJ1-1; D possibly corresponds to TRBD1 (5 bases). The CDR3 loop spans 16 amino acids. V was cut by 7 bases and J by 1 base, with 19 bases left in between. Germline V gives CDR1 MNHEY, CDR2 SMNVEV (reference sequence). The CDR3 reads CASTPYQGSANTEAFF. CDR3 DNA: TGTGCCAGCACCCCCTACCAGGGCTCCGCGAACACTGAAGCTTTCTTT.

V is TRBV9 and J is TRBJ2-1; 7 positions agree with TRBD1. Looked up from germline, CDR1 is SGDLS and CDR2 is YYNGEE. After removal of 2 bases from V and 0 bases from J, the junction contained 8 bases not matched to a gene. The CDR3 spans 17 residues. The CDR3 loop reads CASSVSRGQSSYNEQFF. CDR3 nucleotides: TGTGCCAGCAGCGTCTCTAGGGGGCAGAGCTCCTACAATGAGCAGTTCTTC.

This clone was observed once. The junction shows a germline mismatch at one end, possibly a read error. V and J are TRBV24-1 and TRBJ2-3; 7 bases match TRBD2. The CDR3 is made up of 17 amino acids. Germline CDR1 KGHDR, CDR2 SFDVKD. The CDR3 spells CANSENIAGASIDTQYF. The CDR3 DNA follows: TGTGCCAACAGTGAGAACATAGCGGGCGCTAGCATAGATACGCAGTATTTT.

The gene calls are TRBV6-4 and TRBJ1-1; D is possibly TRBD1 (6 bases). The CDR3 has 13 amino acids. The germline V and J ends were trimmed by 3 bases and 5 bases, with 10 bases remaining between them. Germline V gene sequence: CDR1 MRHNA, CDR2 SNTAGT. The DNA for the CDR3 is TGTGCCAGCAGTGAGGAGGGGGGTACTGAAGCTTTCTTT. It yields the protein CASSEEGGTEAFF.

As for this clone: One junction end disagrees with the germline gene, perhaps due to a read error. The chain carries TRBV24-1 and TRBJ2-2, with D unresolved. CDR1 is KGHDR and CDR2 is SFDVKD in the germline V gene. CDR3 size: 12 residues. CDR3 region: CATSGLSGELFF. Here the CDR3 DNA reads TGTGCCACCAGTGGTTTGTCCGGGGAGCTGTTTTTT.

This clone has at least ten counts. V and J are TRBV20-1 and TRBJ2-5; weak D call: TRBD2 (5 bases). CDR1 is DFQATT, CDR2 SNEGSKA, per germline (reference sequence). V was shortened by 2 bases and J by 5 bases, with 15 bases between the two germline ends. This CDR3 has 14 residues. This chain's CDR3 is CSARPPGRGETQYF. As DNA, the CDR3 is TGCAGTGCTAGACCTCCAGGCCGCGGGGAGACCCAGTACTTC.

This clone was detected ten times or more. The chain employs TRBV7-2 and TRBJ2-4; D unresolved. V lost 5 bases and J lost 0, with 5 bases in between. The CDR3 consists of 13 residues. Germline assignment: CDR1 SGHTA and CDR2 FQGNSA. This CDR3 is CASSTLAKNIQYF. The CDR3 bases are TGTGCCAGCAGCACCCTAGCCAAAAACATTCAGTACTTC.

This clone occurred many times. The chain employs TRBV10-2 and TRBJ1-5; D call uncertain. The CDR3 is made up of 12 amino acids. CDR1 and CDR2 (germline): WSHSY, SAAADI. V gave up 2 bases and J gave up 5 bases, with 4 bases separating them. In DNA form, the CDR3 reads TGCGCCAGCAGTGAGAGTGATCAGCCCCAGCATTTT. It specifies CASSESDQPQHF.

This clone was counted at least ten times. V usage is TRBV28 and J usage is TRBJ1-4; D is perhaps TRBD1 (5 bases). Germline CDR1 reads MDHEN; CDR2 reads SYDVKM. The V end was cut by 6 bases, the J end by 4 bases, with 18 bases between. This CDR3 contains 16 residues. DNA for the CDR3: TGTGCCAGCAGCCTCCAAGAGGGACGGTTTAATGAAAAACTGTTTTTT. Translation gives CASSLQEGRFNEKLFF. The full variable domain, rest sourced from reference TRBV28 and TRBJ1-4, is DVKVTQSSRYLVKRTGEKVFLECVQDMDHENMFWYRQDPGLGLRLIYFSYDVKMKEKGDIPEGYSVSREKKERFSLILESASTNQTSMYLCASSLQEGRFNEKLFFGSGTQLSVL.

The rearrangement joins TRBV9 to TRBJ1-1; perhaps TRBD1 as D (6 bases). Between the trimmed V and J ends, which lost 4 bases and 4 bases, there was a span of 23 bases. The V gene's germline CDR1 is SGDLS and CDR2 YYNGEE. The CDR3 covers 17 residues. The CDR3 region has the DNA TGTGCCAGCAGCCCGGGGGCCCAGACTGAGGCGAGCACTGAAGCTTTCTTT. Encoded protein: CASSPGAQTEASTEAFF.

On this clone: The junction does not match germline at one end; this may be a read error. The gene calls are TRBV6-4 and TRBJ1-1; tentative D call: TRBD1 (5 bases). In germline, CDR1 is MRHNA, CDR2 SNTAGT. The CDR3 consists of 13 residues. The CDR3 sequence is CASSEDMDTESFF. As DNA, the CDR3 is TGTGCCAGCAGTGAGGACATGGACACTGAATCTTTCTTT.

This clone was seen repeatedly, ten times or more. The gene calls are TRBV2 and TRBJ2-2, with 9 bases that match TRBD2. Per the germline V gene, CDR1 is SNHLY and CDR2 is FYNNEI. V lost 7 bases, J lost 5 bases, and 11 bases stayed unmatched. There are 16 residues in the CDR3. The CDR3 region has the DNA TGTGCCAGCATCACTTTTGGACTAGCGCAAACCGGGGAGCTGTTTTTT. Protein sequence: CASITFGLAQTGELFF.

Details on this clone: One base away lies a much larger clone, so this may be a sequencing read error. The sample holds other DNA sequences that translate to the same CDR3. V usage is TRBV5-4 and J usage is TRBJ2-2; no reliable D call. Germline CDR1 is SGHNT and CDR2 is YYREEE (reference sequence). CDR3 length equals 14 residues. The CDR3 loop reads CASSLPPNTGELFF. In DNA, the CDR3 is TGTGCCAGCAGCTTACCCCCGAACACCGGTGAGCTGTTTTTT.

This clone was found many times. The V gene is TRBV12-3 or TRBV12-4, the J gene TRBJ1-2; 10 nucleotides align to TRBD1. The CDR3 length is 18 residues. The V gene end was trimmed by 6 bases and the J gene end by 2 bases; junction bases not matched to a gene: 15. In DNA form, the CDR3 reads TGTGCCAGCAGCGCATCCCGGGACAGGGGCCGTTTAAACTATGGCTACACCTTC. Translated: CASSASRDRGRLNYGYTF.

This clone occurred many times. This rearrangement joins TRBV5-1 to TRBJ1-1, with a weak D call TRBD1 (6 bases). CDR1 is SGHRS and CDR2 is YFSETQ in the germline V gene. The CDR3 has 17 amino acids. Trimming removed 4 bases from V and 3 bases from J, with 22 bases in between. The CDR3 nucleotides read TGCGCCAGCAGCCACCTAACTAGACAGGACGCGGACACTGAAGCTTTCTTT. Residues: CASSHLTRQDADTEAFF.

The rearrangement links TRBV6-1 to TRBJ2-7, with D possibly TRBD1 on 6 matching bases. The CDR3 length is 16 residues. The ends were cut back, 3 bases at V and 3 bases at J, with 18 bases in the middle. Germline V lookup: CDR1 MNHNS, CDR2 SASEGT. The CDR3 DNA sequence: TGTGCCAGCAGTGATCCAGGGGCGGACAGCTTCTACGAGCAGTACTTC. Translated: CASSDPGADSFYEQYF.

The sample holds one count of this clone. The chain carries TRBV11-2 and TRBJ1-1; D unresolved. Germline CDR1 SGHAT, CDR2 FQNNGV. The CDR3 runs to 17 residues. V lost 0 bases and J lost 1, with 15 bases in between. The CDR3, as DNA: TGTGCCAGCAGCTTAGAGTTTGGGCGGTTGGGGAACACTGAAGCTTTCTTT. This codes for CASSLEFGRLGNTEAFF.

The V gene is TRBV5-1, the J gene TRBJ2-5; perhaps D is TRBD1 or TRBD2 (6 bases each). The length of the CDR3 is 14 residues. Germline CDR1 reads SGHRS; CDR2 reads YFSETQ. With 3 bases removed from V and 5 bases from J, the gap between germline ends came to 14 bases. The CDR3 DNA follows: TGCGCCAGCAGCTCCCTTGTAGGGGGGGAGACCCAGTACTTC. It is translated as CASSSLVGGETQYF.

This clone was seen many times. The CDR3 sequence is CASSADPDRLYEQYF. DNA for the CDR3: TGTGCCAGCAGCGCGGATCCTGACAGACTCTACGAGCAGTACTTC. J is TRBJ2-7 and V is TRBV9, with D perhaps TRBD1 (5 bases). The CDR3 extends over 15 amino acids. Trimming removed 3 bases from V and 3 bases from J, with 16 bases in between. CDR1 SGDLS and CDR2 YYNGEE come from the germline V gene.

This clone qualifies as medium-sized. V usage is TRBV12-3 or TRBV12-4 and J usage is TRBJ1-1; tentatively, D is TRBD1 (5 bases). The CDR3 extends over 15 amino acids. V lost 5 bases and J 3 bases, leaving 16 bases between the germline ends. The CDR3 DNA reads TGTGCCAGCAGTCTGGACACGACGGCGGACACTGAAGCTTTCTTT. Translation gives CASSLDTTADTEAFF.

By sample fraction, this clone is medium-sized. V usage is TRBV6-1 and J usage is TRBJ2-1; 7 bases are a match to TRBD2. This CDR3 contains 12 residues. V shed 7 bases, J shed 9 bases, and the junction held 6 bases outside the gene matches. Germline-derived CDR1 and CDR2 are MNHNS and SASEGT. DNA of the CDR3: TGTGCCAGCAAGCGTGGGACTATTGAGCAGTTCTTC. This sequence encodes CASKRGTIEQFF.

This clone was seen at least ten times. V usage is TRBV4-1 and J usage is TRBJ1-1; D remains unclear. V was clipped by 0 bases and J by 1 base, with 3 bases between them. The CDR3 runs 13 residues. Germline lookup yields CDR1 MGHRA and CDR2 YSYEKL. CDR3: CASSQDGNTEAFF. The CDR3 DNA reads as TGCGCCAGCAGCCAAGATGGGAACACTGAAGCTTTCTTT.

This clone was detected many times. The gene calls are TRBV10-3 and TRBJ2-1; TRBD2 matches 11 bases. V was clipped by 6 bases and J by 5 bases; unmatched bases: 3. The CDR3 length is 14 residues. The germline gives CDR1 ENHRY, CDR2 SYGVKD. CDR3 loop: CAIRVAGGHNEQFF. CDR3 DNA sequence: TGTGCCATCAGAGTAGCGGGAGGGCACAATGAGCAGTTCTTC.

This clone is labeled as medium-sized. The chain combines TRBV30 with TRBJ1-6, with D possibly being TRBD1 (5 bases). The V end lost 6 bases, the J end lost 14 bases, and 14 bases lay between the germline ends. Germline CDR1 is GTSNPN and CDR2 is SVGIG (reference sequence). The CDR3 runs to 11 residues. The CDR3 region is CACESVGALHF. DNA of the CDR3: TGTGCCTGCGAGTCGGTGGGGGCCCTCCACTTT.

In its sample, this clone was seen many times. The rearrangement uses TRBV3-1 and TRBJ2-1; 7 bases line up with TRBD2. Trimming cost V 4 bases and J 1 base; bases outside gene matches: 7. This CDR3 comprises 16 residues. Looked up from germline, CDR1 is LGHDT and CDR2 is YNNKEL (reference sequence). In DNA form, the CDR3 reads TGTGCCAGCAGCCCACTTGCGGGAGTATCCTACAATGAGCAGTTCTTC. It yields the protein CASSPLAGVSYNEQFF.

By its share, this clone is medium-sized. V usage is TRBV10-1 and J usage is TRBJ2-1, with 7 bases identical to TRBD2. The CDR3 has 15 amino acids. V dropped 6 bases and J dropped 8; count of bases not matched to a gene: 13. Germline V gene data show CDR1 as WNHNN and CDR2 as SYGVQD (reference sequence). The CDR3 coding sequence is TGCGCCAGCAGACGCGGGAGCCCCGGTAGGGATGAGCAGTTCTTC. Amino acid sequence: CASRRGSPGRDEQFF.

This clone appeared a few times. Relative to the germline gene, one junction end is altered; a read error may explain this. The chain couples TRBV6-2 or TRBV6-3 to TRBJ1-5; possible D gene TRBD1, 5 bases. Germline V CDR1 and CDR2: MNHEY, SVGEGT. The CDR3 contains 17 residues. CDR3 amino acids: CASNYGPGGLRNQPQHF. As DNA, the CDR3 is TGCGCCAGCAATTATGGTCCCGGGGGTTTGCGTAATCAGCCCCAGCATTTT.

This clone was seen ten or more times. The chain combines TRBV5-1 with TRBJ2-5; the D is unclear. Germline lookup yields CDR1 SGHRS and CDR2 YFSETQ. The CDR3 totals 13 residues. V dropped 1 base and J dropped 5 bases, with 9 bases sitting between them. CDR3 bases: TGCGCCAGCAGCTTGTTGGCGGAGGAGACCCAGTACTTC. Amino acid sequence: CASSLLAEETQYF.

This clone was counted many times. This rearrangement joins TRBV4-2 to TRBJ2-5; 8 bases agree with TRBD2. With 1 base clipped from V and 1 base from J, the junction kept 2 bases outside the gene matches. This CDR3 region has 15 residues. The germline V gene has CDR1 LGHNA and CDR2 YNFKEQ. The CDR3 bases are TGTGCCAGCAGCCAAGGACTAGCGTTCCAAGAGACCCAGTACTTC. Its protein product is CASSQGLAFQETQYF.